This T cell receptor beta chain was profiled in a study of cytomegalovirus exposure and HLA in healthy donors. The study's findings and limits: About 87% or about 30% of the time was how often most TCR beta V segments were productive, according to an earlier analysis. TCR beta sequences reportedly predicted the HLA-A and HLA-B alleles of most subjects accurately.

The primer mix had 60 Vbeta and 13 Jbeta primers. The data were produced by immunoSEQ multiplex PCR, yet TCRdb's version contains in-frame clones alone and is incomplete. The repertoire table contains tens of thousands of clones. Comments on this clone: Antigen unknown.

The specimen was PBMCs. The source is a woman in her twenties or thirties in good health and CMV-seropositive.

As DNA, the CDR3 is TGTGCCAGCTCACCCACTAGACAGGGGAGTATGGAAAAACTGTTTTTT. Amino acids: CASSPTRQGSMEKLFF. V gene TRBV18 combines with J gene TRBJ1-4; 8 nucleotides agree with TRBD1. The CDR3 has 16 residues. Germline V CDR1 and CDR2: KGHSH, LQKENI. The J segment lost 8 bases and the V segment lost 3 bases, leaving 11 bases of the junction unmatched. The whole variable domain, filled in from reference TRBV18 and TRBJ1-4, reads NAGVMQNPRHLVRRRGQEARLRCSPMKGHSHVYWYRQLPEEGLKFMVYLQKENIIDESGMPKERFSAEFPKEGPSILRIQQVVRGDSAAYFCASSPTRQGSMEKLFFGSGTQLSVL.